Listed here are 9 T cell receptor beta chains from one sample, sequenced in a study of identifying expanded T cells in peripheral blood. The assay was immunoSEQ multiplex PCR, and TCRdb's table has in-frame clones only and misses some. The table includes 60,000 to 70,000 clones, around four fifths detected once. Material for sequencing was blood. These receptor sequences come from a person aged 18 to 70 in good health.

The chain combines TRBV5-6 with TRBJ1-1, with unresolved D. The CDR3 length is 13 residues. V lost 4 bases and J lost 7, with 14 bases in between. Germline loops: CDR1 SGHDT, CDR2 YYEEEE. In DNA, the CDR3 is TGTGCCAGCAGCAAGGGCGGATTGCTTGAAGCTTTCTTT. It is translated as CASSKGGLLEAFF. The complete variable domain, with remaining parts taken from reference TRBV5-6 and TRBJ1-1, reads DAGVTQSPTHLIKTRGQQVTLRCSPKSGHDTVSWYQQALGQGPQFIFQYYEEEERQRGNFPDRFSGHQFPNYSSELNVNALLLGDSALYLCASSKGGLLEAFFGQGTRLTVV.

The rearrangement links TRBV18 to TRBJ2-7; 7 nucleotides agree with TRBD1. CDR1 and CDR2 from the germline V gene are KGHSH and LQKENI. The CDR3 has 15 amino acids. V lost 2 bases, J lost 5 bases, and 9 bases stayed unmatched. The CDR3 region has the DNA TGTGCCAGCTCACCATTAGGGGGCACGAGCGACGAGCAGTACTTC. Protein sequence: CASSPLGGTSDEQYF.

The V call is TRBV19, the J call TRBJ1-2; D not certain. CDR1 is LNHDA, CDR2 SQIVND, per germline (reference sequence). V lost 6 bases to trimming and J lost 8 bases, with 10 bases between them. The length of the CDR3 is 11 residues. The chain's CDR3 is CASSLTEGYTF. The CDR3 nucleotides are TGTGCCAGTAGCCTGACGGAGGGCTACACCTTC. The full variable domain, in which reference TRBV19 and TRBJ1-2 provide the parts outside the CDR3, is DGGITQSPKYLFRKEGQNVTLSCEQNLNHDAMYWYRQDPGQGLRLIYYSQIVNDFQKGDIAEGYSVSREKKESFPLTVTSAQKNPTAFYLCASSLTEGYTFGSGTRLTVV.

The rearrangement joins TRBV6-1 to TRBJ2-5; maybe TRBD1 (5 bases). The CDR3 has 18 amino acids. Looked up from germline, CDR1 is MNHNS and CDR2 is SASEGT. V was pared by 2 bases and J by 1 base, with 20 bases between. CDR3 sequence reads: CASSEFFRGPWGQETQYF. The CDR3 DNA is TGTGCCAGCAGTGAATTTTTTAGGGGCCCGTGGGGCCAAGAGACCCAGTACTTC.

The rearrangement links TRBV7-6 to TRBJ2-1, with TRBD1 identical over 7 bases. The CDR3 totals 17 residues. Germline V gene lookup returns CDR1 SGHVS and CDR2 FNYEAQ. The J segment lost 6 bases and the V segment lost 7 bases, leaving 18 bases of the junction unmatched. The CDR3: CASTRRGDRALSNEQFF. DNA of the CDR3: TGTGCCAGCACCCGAAGGGGAGACAGGGCCCTCTCCAATGAGCAGTTCTTC.

This clone was seen a single time. The chain joins TRBV4-2 to TRBJ2-7, with TRBD1 identical over 11 bases. CDR3 length equals 14 residues. Per the germline V gene, CDR1 is LGHNA and CDR2 is YNFKEQ. V shed 5 bases, J shed 3 bases, and the junction held 3 bases outside the gene matches. In DNA form, the CDR3 reads TGTGCCAGCAGCGCGGGACAGGGGGGCTACGAGCAGTACTTC. The encoded protein is CASSAGQGGYEQYF.

This chain links TRBV7-9 with TRBJ2-5, with 7 bases aligning to TRBD1. The CDR3 runs to 14 residues. CDR1 and CDR2 from the germline V gene are SEHNR and FQNEAQ (reference sequence). After removal of 5 bases from V and 6 bases from J, the junction contained 9 bases not matched to a gene. CDR3 region: CASSPPGQDQTQYF. Written as DNA, the CDR3 is TGTGCCAGCAGCCCCCCTGGACAGGATCAGACCCAGTACTTC.

Only one count was recorded for this clone. The chain's CDR3 is CASSSREDIQYF. The CDR3 DNA is TGTGCCAGCAGTTCCAGGGAGGACATTCAGTACTTC. This chain links TRBV6-5 with TRBJ2-4; a weak D match, TRBD2 (6 bases). The CDR3 is 12 amino acids. V shed 4 bases and J shed 8 bases, with 9 bases lying between them. Per the germline V gene, CDR1 is MNHEY and CDR2 is SVGAGI.

The chain carries TRBV15 and TRBJ1-2; 9 nucleotides agree with TRBD1. V shed 1 base and J 4 bases; nucleotides not matched to a gene: 4. Germline V gene sequence: CDR1 LNHNV, CDR2 YYDKDF (reference sequence). The CDR3 contains 15 residues. In DNA form, the CDR3 reads TGTGCCACCAGCAGAGTAGGGACAGGGCTCTATGGCTACACCTTC. Translation: CATSRVGTGLYGYTF. The full variable domain, with the rest looked up from reference TRBV15 and TRBJ1-2, is DAMVIQNPRYQVTQFGKPVTLSCSQTLNHNVMYWYQQKSSQAPKLLFHYYDKDFNNEADTPDNFQSRRPNTSFCFLDIRSPGLGDTAMYLCATSRVGTGLYGYTFGSGTRLTVV.